This entry lists 10 T cell receptor beta chains sequenced from one sample in a study of T cell responses to AZD1222 COVID-19 vaccine (TCRdb year 2021). Receptor amplification or capture employed the immunoSEQ multiplex PCR assay. TCRdb took over this immuneACCESS table, retaining in-frame rearrangements with V and J assigned. Such tables are incomplete; in checked studies, under half of the missing clones stem from an unresolved V gene, and the remainder is unexplained. The sample records 150,000 or so clones, more than 85% of which are singletons. 3.6% of the sample belongs to the ten largest clones. The time point label, read with the paper, signifies: about 28 days (+/-7) after the second vaccine dose. Sample: peripheral blood, taken 28 days after the second AZD1222 dose. All receptors come from an adult who received the AZD1222 COVID-19 vaccine.

The CDR3 here is CASSPLGTENSPLHF. Here the CDR3 DNA reads TGTGCCAGCAGCCCACTCGGGACAGAGAATTCACCCCTCCACTTT. The V call is TRBV6-5, the J call TRBJ1-6; 7 nucleotides align to TRBD1. Per the germline V gene, CDR1 is MNHEY and CDR2 is SVGAGI. Trimming cost V 6 bases and J 7 bases; bases outside gene matches: 9. The CDR3 covers 15 residues.

This rearrangement joins TRBV19 to TRBJ2-6; D is unclear. Between the trimmed V and J ends, which lost 5 bases and 4 bases, there was a span of 9 bases. CDR3 length: 14 amino acids. Germline-derived CDR1 and CDR2 are LNHDA and SQIVND (reference sequence). CDR3 coding DNA: TGTGCCAGTAGTGCACGGCAAGGGGCCAACGTCCTGACTTTC. As protein: CASSARQGANVLTF.

V is TRBV28 and J is TRBJ2-7; D is perhaps TRBD2 (6 bases). Trimming removed 6 bases at V and 2 bases at J, with 14 bases between. Germline values: CDR1 MDHEN, CDR2 SYDVKM. CDR3 size: 14 residues. The CDR3 nucleotides are TGTGCCAGCAGACCTGGGGGGACTCCCTACGAGCAGTACTTC. Protein product: CASRPGGTPYEQYF. Using reference TRBV28 and TRBJ2-7 for the parts outside the CDR3, the full variable domain is DVKVTQSSRYLVKRTGEKVFLECVQDMDHENMFWYRQDPGLGLRLIYFSYDVKMKEKGDIPEGYSVSREKKERFSLILESASTNQTSMYLCASRPGGTPYEQYFGPGTRLTVT.

The genes are TRBV7-3 and TRBJ1-1, with unresolved D. The CDR3 is made up of 15 amino acids. CDR1 SGHTA and CDR2 FQGTGA come from the germline V gene. The V end lost 2 bases, the J end lost 1 base, and 11 bases lay between the germline ends. CDR3 nucleotides: TGTGCCAGCAGCTTATTCGCCGGAGAGAACACTGAAGCTTTCTTT. Amino acids: CASSLFAGENTEAFF. The full variable domain, completed using reference TRBV7-3 and TRBJ1-1, is GAGVSQTPSNKVTEKGKYVELRCDPISGHTALYWYRQSLGQGPEFLIYFQGTGAADDSGLPNDRFFAVRPEGSVSTLKIQRTERGDSAVYLCASSLFAGENTEAFFGQGTRLTVV.

The chain has TRBV5-4 and TRBJ2-1; 16 nucleotides line up with TRBD2. After removal of 4 bases from V and 4 bases from J, the junction contained 8 bases not matched to a gene. Germline-derived CDR1 and CDR2 are SGHNT and YYREEE (reference sequence). The CDR3 runs to 18 residues. The CDR3 spells CASSPTAGLAGGYNEQFF. CDR3 coding DNA: TGTGCCAGCAGCCCCACCGCGGGACTAGCGGGAGGGTACAATGAGCAGTTCTTC.

The J gene is TRBJ1-1, the V gene TRBV7-6; D ambiguous. This CDR3 is 11 amino acids long. Germline V gives CDR1 SGHVS, CDR2 FNYEAQ. Trimming removed 1 base at V and 3 bases at J, with 0 bases between. The DNA of the CDR3 is TGTGCCAGCAGCTTAGACACTGAAGCTTTCTTT. Translating it yields CASSLDTEAFF.

J is TRBJ1-1 and V is TRBV12-3 or TRBV12-4, with TRBD1 matching 8 bases. The CDR3 has 13 residues. Unmatched junction bases numbered 4, after V lost 5 bases and J lost 5 bases. Here the CDR3 reads CASSIQGATEAFF. In nucleotides, the CDR3 is TGTGCCAGCAGTATTCAGGGGGCGACTGAAGCTTTCTTT.

The CDR3 coding sequence is TGTGCCAGCAGCGCCCAGGGGGAACCTTCCTACAATGAGCAGTTCTTC. It specifies CASSAQGEPSYNEQFF. The chain employs TRBV11-2 and TRBJ2-1, with TRBD1 identical over 7 bases. CDR1 and CDR2 from the germline V gene are SGHAT and FQNNGV. J gave up 1 base and V 5 bases, and 8 bases lay outside the gene matches. The CDR3 is made up of 16 amino acids.

V gene TRBV6-2 or TRBV6-3 combines with J gene TRBJ2-5, with TRBD1 as a possible D gene (6 bases). V lost 6 bases and J lost 5, with 13 bases in between. CDR1 and CDR2 from the germline V gene are MNHEY and SVGEGT. The CDR3 consists of 13 residues. The CDR3 bases are TGTGCCAGCAGCTTTTACAGGGAGGAGACCCAGTACTTC. It translates to CASSFYREETQYF.

The chain combines TRBV29-1 with TRBJ1-2; the match to TRBD1 covers 10 bases. CDR1 is SQVTM, CDR2 ANQGSEA, per germline. The CDR3 loop spans 14 amino acids. Trimming removed 1 base from V and 3 bases from J; junction bases left unmatched: 2. CDR3 sequence (DNA): TGCAGCGTTGAAGGGGACAGGGGTTACTATGGCTACACCTTC. It codes for CSVEGDRGYYGYTF.